This T cell receptor beta chain emerged from a study of CD8 T cells in Susac syndrome. Study as a whole: Treatment at blood withdrawal was none, corticosteroids, or intravenous immunoglobulin alone in Susac syndrome patients.

cDNA came from 0.5 to 1 ug RNA primed by random hexamers. The immunoSEQ assay covered 54 Vbeta and 13 Jbeta segments for CDR3. Via MiXCR, TCRdb re-called the immunoSEQ multiplex PCR reads, giving one row per CDR3 protein. The top ten clones hold 0.065% to 0.095% of a sample with approximately 150,000 distinct CDR3 sequences, more than 90% of them seen once. This sequence was found in a human donor with Susac syndrome. Sequences were obtained from CD4+ T cells from PBMCs.

CDR3 in amino acids: CATSRDAEGHEKLFF. The CDR3 region has the DNA TGTGCCACCAGCAGAGATGCGGAGGGCCATGAAAAACTGTTTTTT. This chain connects TRBV15 to TRBJ1-4; D gene ambiguous. The germline CDR1 and CDR2 sequences are LNHNV and YYDKDF (reference sequence). This CDR3 comprises 15 residues. Between the trimmed V and J ends, which lost 0 bases and 6 bases, there was a span of 11 bases.